This T cell receptor beta chain was sequenced for a study of PD-1 blockade in classical Hodgkin lymphoma. Notes on the study in general: Significantly greater TCR diversity emerged by C4D1 in CD4+ cells but not CD8+ cells. Anyone who began nivolumab under 1 year after ASCT was excluded.

Produced via immunoSEQ multiplex PCR; TCRdb's table is partial and in-frame only. The table has 20,000 to 30,000 clones, around three quarters seen once. This clone was recorded a few times. Its antigen is currently unknown. CDR1 MNHNS and CDR2 SASEGT come from the germline V gene. V lost 6 bases, J lost 7 bases, and 13 bases lay in between. The length of the CDR3 is 13 residues. Brentuximab vedotin exposure varied, and every patient relapsed after autologous stem cell transplantation. The specimen was peripheral blood mononuclear cells (PBMCs), collected before the second cycle of nivolumab. V gene TRBV6-1 combines with J gene TRBJ1-5; the D gene is possibly TRBD1 (5 bases). The sequence came from a human donor with classical Hodgkin lymphoma. This CDR3 reads CASRPHRFQPQHF. CDR3 nucleotides: TGTGCCAGCAGACCTCACAGGTTCCAGCCCCAGCATTTT.